This T cell receptor (beta chain) was recovered during a study of identical twins. The study, taken as a whole, reports: Models predicted too little out-of-frame TCR alpha sharing in monozygotic twins.

The germline CDR1 and CDR2 sequences are SGDLS and YYNGEE. The CDR3 sequence is 15 residues long. V gave up 0 bases and J gave up 0 bases, with 10 bases separating them. One entry per CDR3 protein, called by TCRdb with MiXCR from the 5' RACE reads. The sample has about 200,000 distinct CDR3 sequences; around a sixth are singletons. About this clonotype: What it recognizes is unknown.

These sequences were also reported in another study, on T cells expressing NK-cell markers. From that report: Researchers report these clonotypes also headed the CD3+CD56-NKG2C+ fraction in a handful of donors.

This clonotype originated in a woman aged 18-35 years in good health. Sequencing was carried out using CD8+ T cells sorted from blood. This chain joins TRBV9 and TRBJ2-7, with TRBD2 as a possible D gene (5 bases). The chain's CDR3 is CASSVDRDPSYEQYF. As DNA, the CDR3 is TGTGCCAGCAGCGTAGACCGGGATCCCTCCTACGAGCAGTACTTC. Filled out from reference TRBV9 and TRBJ2-7, the complete variable domain reads DSGVTQTPKHLITATGQRVTLRCSPRSGDLSVYWYQQSLDQGLQFLIQYYNGEERAKGNILERFSAQQFPDLHSELNLSSLELGDSALYFCASSVDRDPSYEQYFGPGTRLTVT.